The clone carrying this TCR beta chain was seen repeatedly, ten times or more. Its antigen remains unknown. TCRdb re-called the 5' RACE reads with MiXCR, one entry per CDR3 protein. The repertoire consists of roughly 350,000 distinct CDR3 sequences, with 4.1% occurring once and the leading ten covering approximately 23%. The source of the sample is a study of T cells after yellow fever vaccination. Study-level findings and limits: Abundant clonotypes (contaminants from the bulk population) could be present in FACS-sorted repertoires. Boosting was followed by the reappearance of most primary-vaccination clones (just under 98% CD4, about 88% CD8). Weaker overall, the secondary response nonetheless peaked faster (day 5 versus 15).

The sample was PBMCs, taken 5 days after the yellow fever booster vaccination. The sequence derives from a man younger than 35 who received the YFV17D yellow fever vaccine.

CDR3 protein: CATTSPGGANTGELFF. CDR3 coding DNA: TGTGCCACAACCTCACCCGGCGGGGCAAACACCGGGGAGCTGTTTTTT. This sequence joins TRBV6-5 and TRBJ2-2, with D possibly being TRBD2 (6 bases). The CDR3 contains 16 residues. The ends were cut back, 10 bases at V and 2 bases at J, with 20 bases in the middle. Germline V CDR1 and CDR2: MNHEY, SVGAGI.